This TCR beta chain was captured in a study of blood T cell repertoires in COVID-19. After removal of 6 bases from V and 4 bases from J, the junction contained 12 bases not matched to a gene. The length of the CDR3 is 16 residues. The germline CDR1 and CDR2 sequences are SGDLS and YYNGEE. Sequenced by immunoSEQ multiplex PCR; TCRdb stores in-frame clones only, minus some. Altogether 48,000 or so clones are present, 90% being singletons, with the ten largest covering 3.1%. V and J are TRBV9 and TRBJ1-3, with 8 bases identical to TRBD1. The sequence derives from a human donor in a cohort sampled during active COVID-19. Sequencing input: peripheral blood. Written as DNA, the CDR3 is TGTGCCAGCACGTCAGGGGGCGACTGGGGAGGAAACACCATATATTTT. Protein product: CASTSGGDWGGNTIYF.